Below, 2 T cell receptor beta chains from the same sample are listed, as sequenced in a study of blood T cell repertoires in COVID-19. The method was immunoSEQ multiplex PCR; TCRdb's version includes in-frame clones alone and lacks a portion of them. The sample lists some 200,000 clones; around three quarters were seen once. Sequencing used peripheral blood. The source of these receptors is a woman in her 70s with acute or convalescent COVID-19.

This sequence joins TRBV5-1 and TRBJ2-1; 7 bases map to TRBD2. The CDR3 spans 16 residues. With V trimmed by 4 bases and J by 3 bases, 10 bases remained unmatched. The germline V gene encodes CDR1 SGHRS and CDR2 YFSETQ. The CDR3 sequence: CASSPTSTGGYNEQFF. CDR3 nucleotide sequence: TGCGCCAGCAGCCCGACCTCAACGGGAGGCTACAATGAGCAGTTCTTC. Complete variable domain (other parts from reference TRBV5-1 and TRBJ2-1): KAGVTQTPRYLIKTRGQQVTLSCSPISGHRSVSWYQQTPGQGLQFLFEYFSETQRNKGNFPGRFSGRQFSNSRSEMNVSTLELGDSALYLCASSPTSTGGYNEQFFGPGTRLTVL.

The genes are TRBV19 and TRBJ2-7; tentatively, D is TRBD1 (5 bases). This CDR3 region has 14 residues. Germline V gene lookup returns CDR1 LNHDA and CDR2 SQIVND (reference sequence). The V and J ends lost 4 bases and 5 bases respectively, with 15 bases between them. The CDR3 spells CASSSSSGFHEQYF. The DNA for the CDR3 is TGTGCCAGTAGTAGCTCCTCAGGGTTTCACGAGCAGTACTTC.